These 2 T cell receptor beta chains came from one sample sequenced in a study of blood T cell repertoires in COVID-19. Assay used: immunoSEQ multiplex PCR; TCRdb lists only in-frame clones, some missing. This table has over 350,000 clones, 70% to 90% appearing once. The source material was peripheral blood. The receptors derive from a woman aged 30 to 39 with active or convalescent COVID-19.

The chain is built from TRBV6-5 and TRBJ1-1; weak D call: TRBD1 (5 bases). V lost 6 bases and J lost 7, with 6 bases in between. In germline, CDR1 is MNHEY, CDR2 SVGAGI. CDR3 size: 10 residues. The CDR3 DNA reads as TGTGCCAGCAGGACAGTTGAAGCTTTCTTT. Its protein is CASRTVEAFF.

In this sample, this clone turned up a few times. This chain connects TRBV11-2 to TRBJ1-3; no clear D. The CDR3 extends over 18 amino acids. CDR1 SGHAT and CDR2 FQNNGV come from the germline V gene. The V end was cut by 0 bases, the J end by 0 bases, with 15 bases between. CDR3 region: CASSLDLYGDFSGNTIYF. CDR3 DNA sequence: TGTGCCAGCAGCTTAGATCTCTACGGAGATTTCTCTGGAAACACCATATATTTT.